This TCR beta chain was observed in a study of cytomegalovirus exposure and HLA in healthy donors. Whole-study findings and limits: A later analysis showed HLA-associated TCR beta chains outstripping equally common others in clonal expansion.

PCR used 60 Vbeta primers and 13 Jbeta primers. The repertoire was sequenced with immunoSEQ multiplex PCR; TCRdb's copy has only in-frame clones and lacks some. The data contain under 75,000 clones, around 68% of them singletons. Comments on this clone: The antigen remains undetermined.

The CDR3 runs 14 residues. CDR1 is SGHTA and CDR2 is FQGNSA in the germline V gene. V was clipped by 5 bases and J by 5 bases, with 16 bases between them. This chain links TRBV7-2 with TRBJ2-7; possibly TRBD1 for D (5 bases). Sequencing used PBMCs. The receptor was isolated from a man aged 40-49 years in good health and CMV-seropositive. The CDR3 is CASSRRSGQDEQYF. The CDR3 DNA sequence: TGTGCCAGCAGCCGAAGGTCAGGGCAGGACGAGCAGTACTTC.